This TCR beta chain was documented in a study of PD-L1 blockade in urothelial cancer. Study as a whole: Treatment start was followed by blood analysis at 3 weeks (second dose) and again at 6 weeks.

With 6 bases removed from V and 4 bases from J, the gap between germline ends came to 18 bases. The germline CDR1 and CDR2 sequences are SNHLY and FYNNEI. The CDR3 has 15 amino acids. Each PCR had synthetic TCR analog templates added to it as a spike-in. Libraries were prepared by immunoSEQ multiplex PCR; TCRdb keeps only in-frame clonotypes and omits some of them. Among about 87,000 clones listed, about four fifths were seen once. The time point here: pretreatment peripheral blood. The material was PBMCs, obtained around atezolizumab (anti-PD-L1) treatment. The source of this sequence is a man aged 60 to 75 with urothelial cancer. The V call is TRBV2, the J call TRBJ1-2; a possible D gene is TRBD1 (5 bases). CDR3 in DNA: TGTGCCAGCAGCTTGACCCAGGGCTCGAGCTATGGCTACACCTTC. Translating it yields CASSLTQGSSYGYTF.